Below are 9 T cell receptor beta chains sequenced from a single sample in a study of shared clonotypes between healthy human individuals. Naive CD8 populations comprised CD45RO-negative cells positively selected for CCR7, excluding terminally differentiated effector memory CD45RA+ cells. Sequenced by immunoSEQ multiplex PCR; TCRdb stores in-frame clones only, minus some. The repertoire holds more than 2 million clones, just over 90% seen once, with under 2% in the top ten. Sequencing was done on a sample of naive CD8+ T cells from PBMCs. The receptors shown here come from a man between 18 and 29 years old in good health. Some clones in this sample may be carry-over from other donors' samples.

This chain joins TRBV6-5 and TRBJ2-7; TRBD2 agrees at 10 bases. Unmatched junction bases numbered 7, after V lost 4 bases and J lost 1 base. The germline CDR1 and CDR2 sequences are MNHEY and SVGAGI. The CDR3 consists of 16 residues. CDR3 coding DNA: TGTGCCAGCAGTTTGTCTGCTAGCGGGGGATCCTACGAGCAGTACTTC. It translates to CASSLSASGGSYEQYF.

In this sample, this clone turned up once. The chain couples TRBV21-1 to TRBJ2-1; the table's D call TRBD2 went unverified against the DNA. TRBV21-1 is given as a pseudogene. CDR3 length: 14 residues. The CDR3 region is CASSKATSTNEQFF. The DNA for the CDR3 is TGTGCCAGCAGCAAAGCAACCTCCACTAATGAGCAGTTCTTC.

The chain combines TRBV27 with TRBJ2-7, with 10 positions matching TRBD1. This CDR3 is 16 amino acids long. The trim removed 5 bases at V and 3 bases at J, leaving 10 bases unmatched. The germline CDR1 and CDR2 sequences are MNHEY and SMNVEV (reference sequence). CDR3 nucleotide sequence: TGTGCCAGCAGTCCCGGACCGGGACAGGGGATCTACGAGCAGTACTTC. Translated, it gives CASSPGPGQGIYEQYF.

The genes are TRBV9 and TRBJ2-2, with 9 bases aligning to TRBD2. This CDR3 is 17 amino acids long. CDR1 and CDR2 (germline): SGDLS, YYNGEE. V was pared by 4 bases and J by 2 bases, with 9 bases of the junction left unmatched. The CDR3 nucleotides are TGTGCCAGCAGCACCCGGTCTAGCGGGATTAACACCGGGGAGCTGTTTTTT. Encoded protein: CASSTRSSGINTGELFF.

This chain connects TRBV19 to TRBJ2-1; 7 bases fit TRBD1. V lost 3 bases, J lost 3 bases, and 5 bases stayed unmatched. Germline CDR1 LNHDA, CDR2 SQIVND (reference sequence). The CDR3 contains 15 residues. Here the CDR3 reads CASSISGQIYNEQFF. CDR3 in DNA: TGTGCCAGTAGTATCTCGGGACAGATCTACAATGAGCAGTTCTTC.

V and J are TRBV2 and TRBJ2-4; D gene unclear. The CDR3 covers 11 residues. The V gene lost 6 bases and the J gene lost 4 bases, with 4 bases spanning the gap. CDR1 is SNHLY and CDR2 is FYNNEI in the germline V gene. The CDR3 DNA sequence: TGTGCCAGCAGGGATAAAAACATTCAGTACTTC. Translating it yields CASRDKNIQYF.

The genes are TRBV27 and TRBJ1-4; a possible D gene is TRBD1 (5 bases). The CDR3 consists of 16 residues. Trimming took off 5 bases at V and 0 bases at J, with 13 bases between the two ends. From germline, CDR1 is MNHEY and CDR2 SMNVEV (reference sequence). DNA for the CDR3: TGTGCCAGCAGTGCCACAGGAGTTTCAACTAATGAAAAACTGTTTTTT. This sequence encodes CASSATGVSTNEKLFF.

This chain connects TRBV20-1 to TRBJ2-5, with D uncertain. The V end lost 5 bases, the J end lost 5 bases, and 9 bases lay between the germline ends. This CDR3 region has 11 residues. From germline, CDR1 is DFQATT and CDR2 SNEGSKA (reference sequence). The CDR3 DNA follows: TGCAGTGCTCCCCCCGAGGAGACCCAGTACTTC. This gives the protein CSAPPEETQYF.

The chain uses TRBV4-1 and TRBJ2-1; TRBD1 or TRBD2 may be the D gene (7 bases each). CDR1 MGHRA and CDR2 YSYEKL come from the germline V gene. The CDR3 spans 16 residues. With 4 bases removed from V and 5 bases from J, the gap between germline ends came to 18 bases. CDR3 nucleotide sequence: TGCGCCAGCAGCCCCCGGCAGGGGGGGAACCACAATGAGCAGTTCTTC. It specifies CASSPRQGGNHNEQFF.